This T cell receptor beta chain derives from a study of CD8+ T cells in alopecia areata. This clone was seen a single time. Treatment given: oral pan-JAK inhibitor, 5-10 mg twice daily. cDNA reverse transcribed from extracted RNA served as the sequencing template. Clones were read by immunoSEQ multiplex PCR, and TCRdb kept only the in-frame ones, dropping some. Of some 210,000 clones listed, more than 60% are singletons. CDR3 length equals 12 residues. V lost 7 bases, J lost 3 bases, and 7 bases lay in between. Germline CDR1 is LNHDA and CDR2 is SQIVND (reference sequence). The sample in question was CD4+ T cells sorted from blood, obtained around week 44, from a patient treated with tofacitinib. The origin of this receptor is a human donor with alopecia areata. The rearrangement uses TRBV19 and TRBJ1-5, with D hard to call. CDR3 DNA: TGTGCCAGTAAAGTTGCCAATCAGCCCCAGCATTTT. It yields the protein CASKVANQPQHF.